This T cell receptor beta chain stems from a study of shared clonotypes between healthy human individuals. Study outcomes and limitations: Sharing of clonotypes among donors was expected to vary with sequencing depth. Shared clonotypes across all four donors exceeded non-shared ones in generation probability. With a handful of donors compared, about 5% of naive CD4 clonotypes were shared.

Several immunoSEQ plates received, in even portions, the genomic DNA of each subset. Sequencing was performed with immunoSEQ multiplex PCR; in TCRdb, only in-frame clones are kept and a portion is missing. The table records 2.3 million or so clones, more than 80% of them present only once. CDR1 and CDR2 (germline): SGHDN, FVKESK. CDR3 length: 17 residues. Trimming took 1 base from V and 2 from J, leaving 14 bases between them. Points on this clone: Its target is not known.

Source material: naive CD4+ T cells from PBMCs. Specified subset: CD45RA+ positively selected. The receptor was isolated from a young man in good health. Some clones in this sample may be carry-over from other donors' samples. The chain recombines TRBV14 with TRBJ2-2, with D maybe TRBD1 (5 bases). The CDR3 DNA is TGTGCCAGCAGCCAAGTAAGAGACAGCGACAACACCGGGGAGCTGTTTTTT. Residues: CASSQVRDSDNTGELFF.